Ten or more counts support the clone carrying this T cell receptor beta chain. The CDR3 sequence is 14 residues long. Trimming cost V 2 bases and J 5 bases, with 10 bases left between them. Germline CDR1 SGHTA, CDR2 FQGNSA. Cells sorted as Tregs were CD4+, CD25+ and CD127-/low. MiXCR, applied by TCRdb to the 5' RACE reads, yields one record per CDR3 protein. Counted here are 50,000 to 70,000 distinct CDR3 sequences, under 25% occurring once; the ten biggest clones make up about 2.9%. The clonotype comes from a female donor with breast cancer. Material for sequencing was tumor-infiltrating Tregs sorted from the breast tumor. The chain has TRBV7-2 and TRBJ2-1; TRBD1 might be the D (5 bases). In DNA, the CDR3 is TGTGCCAGCAGCTTATCAGCAGGGAACAATGAGCAGTTCTTC. Protein sequence: CASSLSAGNNEQFF.